This T cell receptor beta chain was found in a study of T cell changes during pregnancy in multiple sclerosis. This clone has a handful of counts. Using immunoSEQ multiplex PCR, the repertoire was profiled, and TCRdb retains in-frame clones only, with some absent. Among some 36,000 clones, approximately 90% were seen once, and the ten largest hold 4% to 5.5%. V lost 0 bases to trimming and J lost 7 bases, with 18 bases between them. Germline lookup yields CDR1 LGHNA and CDR2 YSLEER. This CDR3 has 16 residues. The origin of this receptor is a female donor in good health, enrolled as a control in a pregnancy study. This sequence joins TRBV4-3 and TRBJ1-2; a weak D match, TRBD1 (6 bases). The sequenced sample was peripheral blood, obtained in the second trimester of pregnancy. The CDR3 loop reads CASSQDRDRGAGGYTF. Written as DNA, the CDR3 is TGCGCCAGCAGCCAAGATAGGGACCGGGGGGCGGGTGGCTACACCTTC.